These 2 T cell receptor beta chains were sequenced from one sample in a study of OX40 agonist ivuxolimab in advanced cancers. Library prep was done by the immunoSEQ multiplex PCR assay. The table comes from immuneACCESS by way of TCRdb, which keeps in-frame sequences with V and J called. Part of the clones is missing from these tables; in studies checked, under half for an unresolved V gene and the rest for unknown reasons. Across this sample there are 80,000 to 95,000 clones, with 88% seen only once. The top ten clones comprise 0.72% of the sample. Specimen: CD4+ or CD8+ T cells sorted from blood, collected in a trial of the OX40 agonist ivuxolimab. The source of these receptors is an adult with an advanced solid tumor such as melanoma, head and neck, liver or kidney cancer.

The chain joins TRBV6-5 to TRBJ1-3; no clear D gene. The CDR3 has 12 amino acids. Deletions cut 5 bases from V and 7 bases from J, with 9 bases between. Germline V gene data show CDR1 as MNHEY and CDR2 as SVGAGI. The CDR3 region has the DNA TGTGCCAGCAGTCTGCACGGGAACACCATATATTTT. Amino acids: CASSLHGNTIYF.

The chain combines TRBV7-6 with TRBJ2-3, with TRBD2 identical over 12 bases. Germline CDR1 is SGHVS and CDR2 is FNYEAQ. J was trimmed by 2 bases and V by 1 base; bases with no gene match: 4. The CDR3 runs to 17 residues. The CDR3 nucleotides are TGTGCCAGCAGCTTAGGACGGACTAGCGGGAACACAGATACGCAGTATTTT. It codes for CASSLGRTSGNTDTQYF.